This T cell receptor (beta chain) emerged from a study of T-cell memory formation after mild COVID-19. Study-level findings and limits: Whereas later expanders leaned CD4+, clones contracting day 15 to 85 showed a balanced CD4/CD8 makeup.

TCRdb independently ran MiXCR on the 5' RACE reads; one entry per CDR3 protein. The data show about 110,000 distinct CDR3 sequences, about a sixth seen once. For this clonotype: The antigen remains undetermined.

This CDR3 spans 15 amino acids. In germline, CDR1 is LGHNA, CDR2 YSLEER. Trimming at V came to 3 bases and at J to 8 bases, leaving 5 bases not matched to a gene. The TCR comes from an adult woman who had mild COVID-19 (a few samples of this study predate the infection). Cell type and time point are not known. This chain connects TRBV4-3 to TRBJ2-1; 12 bases are shared with TRBD2. The sample consisted of PBMCs or a T cell subset sorted from them (not recorded which). CDR3 sequence reads: CASSQGLAGFDEQFF. The CDR3 bases are TGCGCCAGCAGCCAGGGACTAGCGGGCTTTGATGAGCAGTTCTTC.